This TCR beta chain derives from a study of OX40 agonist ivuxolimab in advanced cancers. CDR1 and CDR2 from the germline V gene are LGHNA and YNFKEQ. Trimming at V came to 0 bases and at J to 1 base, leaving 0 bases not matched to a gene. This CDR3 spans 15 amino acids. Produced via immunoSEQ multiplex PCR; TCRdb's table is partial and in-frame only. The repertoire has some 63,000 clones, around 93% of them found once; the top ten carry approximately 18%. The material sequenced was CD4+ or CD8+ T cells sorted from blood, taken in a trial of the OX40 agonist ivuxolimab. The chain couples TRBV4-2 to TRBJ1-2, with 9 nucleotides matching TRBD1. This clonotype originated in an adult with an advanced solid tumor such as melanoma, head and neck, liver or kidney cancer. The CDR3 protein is CASSQEDRGNYGYTF. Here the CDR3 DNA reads TGTGCCAGCAGCCAAGAGGACAGGGGTAACTATGGCTACACCTTC.